The present T cell receptor (beta chain) was sequenced within a study of T cell repertoires in cytomegalovirus infection. Study context: Selected CMV epitopes included recently identified HLA-C-restricted ones as well as well-studied HLA-B-restricted ones. Indications came from public TCR beta signatures; they pointed to CMV infection and to a matching HLA type. Study-wide results and caveats: CMV carriers having the relevant HLA were flagged by cumulative public TCR beta family frequency. Clonotype analysis showed dominance of the ex vivo response by HLA-C-restricted CMV-specific TCR beta clonotypes.

TCRdb re-derived calls from the reads in MiXCR, one entry per CDR3 protein. The table lists more than 300,000 distinct CDR3 sequences, around a third of them singletons. Deletions cut 2 bases from V and 6 bases from J, with 14 bases between. The CDR3 length is 14 residues. In germline, CDR1 is SGHRS, CDR2 YFSETQ. In the case of this clonotype: Its antigen is as yet unknown.

V is TRBV5-1 and J is TRBJ1-1; D uncertain. This clonotype was sampled from a human donor in good health (CMV status not recorded). Some clones in this sample may be carry-over from other donors' samples. Source: cultured PBMCs, taken from culture after CMV antigen stimulation. The CDR3 region has the DNA TGCGCCAGCAGCTTTGACGAGGATTGGCCTGAAGCTTTCTTT. Protein sequence: CASSFDEDWPEAFF.